This is a list of T cell receptor beta chains from one sample in a study of blood T cells in healthy people across ages. TCRdb called the 5' RACE reads again in MiXCR, with one record for every CDR3 protein. Of around 1,900,000 distinct CDR3 sequences listed, roughly two fifths were seen once; the top ten hold about 21%. The material sequenced was blood. All receptors come from a human donor in good health. CDR3s include the opening cysteine and the closing phenylalanine or tryptophan. Each record gives: clone size, D gene, V gene, J gene, CDR3 protein, CDR3 DNA. A D gene is named only where the DNA matches it firmly. The size field is filled for only some rows; it gives once, few, many or a size class.

few	NA	TRBV2	TRBJ2-5	CASSRSRLQETQYF	TGTGCCAGCTCCCGGTCGAGACTGCAAGAGACCCAGTACTTC
NA	NA	TRBV10-3	TRBJ1-2	CAISESGRRDYGYTF	TGTGCCATCAGTGAGTCGGGCAGGAGGGACTATGGCTACACCTTC
NA	TRBD1	TRBV2	TRBJ2-1	CAILYRGTDNEQFF	TGTGCCATATTGTACAGGGGAACCGACAATGAGCAGTTCTTC
NA	NA	TRBV4-2	TRBJ2-1	CASSQVLASSYNEQFF	TGTGCCAGCAGCCAAGTCTTAGCCAGCTCCTACAATGAGCAGTTCTTC
NA	NA	TRBV18	TRBJ2-1	CASSPGTTNEQFF	TGTGCCAGCTCACCAGGAACCACCAATGAGCAGTTCTTC
NA	NA	TRBV5-1	TRBJ2-7	CASSWGDSLLADEQYF	TGCGCCAGCAGCTGGGGGGACAGCCTCCTCGCCGACGAGCAGTACTTC
few	TRBD1	TRBV28	TRBJ1-2	CASSSTGTPPGYTF	TGTGCCAGCAGTTCGACAGGGACTCCCCCGGGCTACACCTTC
NA	TRBD2	TRBV29-1	TRBJ2-4	CSVGTSGAGEQYF	TGCAGCGTTGGGACTAGCGGGGCGGGGGAGCAGTACTTC
once	TRBD2	TRBV5-6	TRBJ2-1	CASSPRPGLAGPNEQFF	TGTGCCAGCAGCCCGAGACCCGGACTAGCGGGGCCCAATGAGCAGTTCTTC
NA	TRBD1	TRBV15	TRBJ1-2	CATSRDAMDRDGYTF	TGTGCCACCAGCAGAGACGCAATGGACAGGGATGGCTACACCTTC
NA	NA	TRBV12-3/TRBV12-4	TRBJ1-5	CASSLGGREQPQHF	TGTGCCAGCAGTTTAGGGGGGCGGGAACAGCCCCAGCATTTT
few	TRBD1	TRBV4-1	TRBJ1-5	CASSQDWTGWSNQPQHF	TGCGCCAGCAGCCAAGATTGGACAGGTTGGAGCAATCAGCCCCAGCATTTT
once	NA	TRBV6-6	TRBJ1-2	CASSYGDRLYGYTF	TGTGCCAGCAGTTACGGAGACAGGCTCTATGGCTACACCTTC
few	NA	TRBV11-2	TRBJ2-4	CASSLDGSLAKNIQYF	TGTGCCAGCAGCTTAGACGGCAGCCTGGCCAAAAACATTCAGTACTTC
NA	TRBD2	TRBV5-8	TRBJ2-1	CASRNSGASEQFF	TGTGCCAGCAGAAATAGCGGGGCCAGTGAGCAGTTCTTC
few	NA	TRBV21-1	TRBJ1-5	CRVARRNQPQHF	TGTCGGGTGGCCAGGCGCAATCAGCCCCAGCATTTT
NA	NA	TRBV5-1	TRBJ2-7	CASSHTTAYEQYF	TGCGCCAGCAGCCACACAACCGCCTACGAGCAGTACTTC
NA	NA	TRBV7-2	TRBJ1-1	CASSLRSIRSEAFF	TGTGCCAGCAGCTTGAGGTCGATAAGGTCTGAAGCTTTCTTT
NA	NA	TRBV12-3/TRBV12-4	TRBJ1-1	CASSPYTNTEAFF	TGTGCCAGCAGTCCTTACACGAACACTGAAGCTTTCTTT
few	TRBD1	TRBV5-1	TRBJ2-1	CASTWGQSAYNEQFF	TGCGCCAGCACCTGGGGACAGAGCGCCTACAATGAGCAGTTCTTC
NA	TRBD1	TRBV4-1	TRBJ2-6	CASEPGQVRSGANVLTF	TGCGCCAGTGAACCGGGACAGGTGCGGTCTGGGGCCAACGTCCTGACTTTC
NA	TRBD1	TRBV5-1	TRBJ1-2	CASSFEGDSPEDYGYTF	TGCGCCAGCAGCTTCGAGGGGGACAGCCCCGAAGACTATGGCTACACCTTC
NA	NA	TRBV29-1	TRBJ2-3	CSVEEGLWRGETDTQYF	TGCAGCGTTGAAGAAGGCCTTTGGAGGGGCGAGACAGATACGCAGTATTTT
NA	TRBD1	TRBV4-2	TRBJ1-1	CASSQGDRDITEAFF	TGTGCCAGCAGCCAAGGGGACAGGGACATCACTGAAGCTTTCTTT
NA	TRBD1	TRBV6-6	TRBJ1-2	CASSYRQTGQGYGYTF	TGTGCCAGCAGTTACCGCCAGACAGGGCAGGGCTATGGCTACACCTTC
NA	NA	TRBV27	TRBJ2-5	CASSFSPGGEETQYF	TGTGCCAGCAGTTTCTCCCCAGGGGGGGAAGAGACCCAGTACTTC
NA	NA	TRBV20-1	TRBJ1-2	CSAQQGGGYGYTF	TGCAGTGCTCAACAGGGCGGTGGCTATGGCTACACCTTC
NA	NA	TRBV3-1	TRBJ2-7	CASSRGEGNEQYF	TGTGCCAGCAGCCGGGGGGAAGGTAACGAGCAGTACTTC
few	NA	TRBV6-5	TRBJ2-6	CASSPWTGSGANVLTF	TGTGCCAGCAGTCCTTGGACGGGGTCTGGGGCCAATGTCCTGACTTTC
NA	NA	TRBV20-1	TRBJ2-6	CSARHNSGANVLTF	TGCAGTGCTAGACACAACTCTGGGGCCAACGTCCTGACTTTC
NA	TRBD1	TRBV11-3	TRBJ1-1	CASSMTRGLTNTEAFF	TGTGCCAGCAGCATGACGAGGGGGCTAACGAACACTGAAGCTTTCTTT
NA	NA	TRBV4-1	TRBJ2-3	CASSQVLGYRDLTDTQYF	TGCGCCAGCAGCCAAGTTTTGGGGTACCGAGACCTCACAGATACGCAGTATTTT
NA	NA	TRBV6-6	TRBJ2-6	CASSWGQGRTGANVLTF	TGTGCCAGCAGTTGGGGGCAGGGACGGACTGGGGCCAACGTCCTGACTTTC
NA	NA	TRBV29-1	TRBJ2-3	CSVKDRYTDTQYF	TGCAGCGTAAAAGACAGGTACACAGATACGCAGTATTTT
few	TRBD1	TRBV28	TRBJ1-4	CASSFDRGIGKLFF	TGTGCCAGCAGTTTTGACAGGGGAATCGGGAAACTGTTTTTT
few	TRBD2	TRBV7-6	TRBJ2-5	CASRLGTKETQYF	TGTGCCAGCAGATTAGGGACTAAAGAGACCCAGTACTTC
few	TRBD2	TRBV3-1	TRBJ2-3	CASSPEAGGTDTQYF	TGTGCCAGCAGCCCGGAAGCGGGGGGGACGGATACGCAGTATTTT
NA	TRBD2	TRBV7-7	TRBJ2-1	CASSIRPPGLADPYNEQFF	TGTGCTAGCAGCATCCGCCCTCCGGGACTAGCGGACCCATACAATGAGCAGTTCTTC
NA	NA	TRBV20-1	TRBJ1-1	CSARSPLEGHTEAFF	TGCAGTGCTAGGAGCCCTCTGGAGGGACACACTGAAGCTTTCTTT
few	TRBD1	TRBV4-2	TRBJ1-2	CASSHGTVNYGYTF	TGTGCCAGCAGCCACGGGACAGTTAACTATGGCTACACCTTC
NA	TRBD2	TRBV5-7	TRBJ2-1	CASRLAYRSSYNEQFF	TGTGCCAGCAGACTAGCGTATCGGAGCTCCTACAATGAGCAGTTCTTC
NA	NA	TRBV20-1	TRBJ2-3	CSAPQGNIATDTQYF	TGCAGTGCGCCCCAGGGAAATATAGCCACAGATACGCAGTATTTT
NA	NA	TRBV4-1	TRBJ1-2	CASSQEKAGYGYTF	TGCGCCAGCAGCCAAGAAAAGGCTGGCTATGGCTACACCTTC
NA	TRBD2	TRBV7-2	TRBJ2-3	CASSFPRSGIADTQYF	TGTGCCAGCAGCTTTCCTCGGAGCGGGATAGCAGATACGCAGTATTTT
NA	NA	TRBV12-3/TRBV12-4	TRBJ1-1	CTSSLFEGATEAFF	TGTACCAGCAGTTTGTTTGAAGGGGCCACTGAAGCTTTCTTT
NA	TRBD2	TRBV11-2	TRBJ2-3	CASSLSLPGTSGGSDTQYF	TGTGCCAGCAGCTTATCTCTACCCGGGACTAGCGGGGGGTCAGATACGCAGTATTTT
NA	NA	TRBV20-1	TRBJ2-3	CSAGGNTDTQYF	TGCAGTGCTGGAGGGAACACAGATACGCAGTATTTT